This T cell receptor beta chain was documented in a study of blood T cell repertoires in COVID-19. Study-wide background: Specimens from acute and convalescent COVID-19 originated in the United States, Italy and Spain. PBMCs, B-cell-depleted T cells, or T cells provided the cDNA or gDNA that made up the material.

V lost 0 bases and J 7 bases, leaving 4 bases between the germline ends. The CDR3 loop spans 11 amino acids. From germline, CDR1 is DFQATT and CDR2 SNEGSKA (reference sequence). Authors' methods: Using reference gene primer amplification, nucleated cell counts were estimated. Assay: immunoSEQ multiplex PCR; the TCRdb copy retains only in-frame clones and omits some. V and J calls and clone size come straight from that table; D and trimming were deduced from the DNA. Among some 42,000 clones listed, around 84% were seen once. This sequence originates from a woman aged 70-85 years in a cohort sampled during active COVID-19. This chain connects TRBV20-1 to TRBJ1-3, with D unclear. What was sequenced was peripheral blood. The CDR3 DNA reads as TGCAGTGCTAGAGATCCGAACACCATATATTTT. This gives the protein CSARDPNTIYF.